The source of this T cell receptor beta chain is a study of CD8 T cells in ankylosing spondylitis. The CDR3 loop spans 17 amino acids. Losses at the gene ends were 1 base for V and 5 bases for J; bases not matched to a gene: 12. Per germline, CDR1 SEHNR and CDR2 FQNEAQ (reference sequence). General observations from the study: Reportedly, matched ankylosing spondylitis synovial fluid was significantly enriched for disease-linked clones. Ankylosing spondylitis blood appeared to be characterized by a TCR beta motif of roughly eight highly homologous variants. Peripheral blood held disease-linked clones only at relatively low frequency, and these were CD8+. Both synovial fluid and blood in reactive arthritis had previously been reported to carry some motif variants.

This clonotype was seen a few times. Its target is not known. As the method for making TCR beta libraries, quantitative 5'-RACE with molecular barcodes was used. Via MiXCR, TCRdb re-called the 5' RACE reads, giving one row per CDR3 protein. The sample has about 750,000 distinct CDR3 sequences, around 20% seen once; the top ten hold under 20%. Input material: blood, either unsorted or a sorted T cell fraction (not recorded which). The TCR comes from a male donor with ankylosing spondylitis. The chain links TRBV7-9 to TRBJ2-7; 9 bases fit TRBD1. CDR3 loop: CASSLESGGDREDEQYF. As DNA, the CDR3 is TGTGCCAGCAGCTTAGAATCTGGCGGGGACAGGGAGGACGAGCAGTACTTC.